The sequence of this TCR beta chain was determined in a study of cytomegalovirus exposure and HLA in healthy donors. About the research overall: Of the donors genotyped, 398 in all, 75% to 85% fell in the Caucasian-associated ancestry cluster.

The length of the CDR3 is 15 residues. Germline values: CDR1 SEHNR, CDR2 FQNEAQ (reference sequence). V was clipped by 5 bases and J by 4 bases, with 17 bases between them. Both 60 Vbeta primers and 13 Jbeta primers went into the PCR. The repertoire was sequenced with immunoSEQ multiplex PCR; TCRdb's copy has only in-frame clones and lacks some. The table shows about 130,000 clones, with approximately 75% occurring only once. Whole-study findings and limits: Cytomegalovirus status, reportedly, was diagnosed with high specificity and sensitivity by the classifier.

A note on this clone: Its specificity is unknown.

The chain uses TRBV7-9 and TRBJ1-2; D unclear. The receptor comes from a woman aged 50 to 60 in good health and CMV-seronegative. Sequencing input: PBMCs. The CDR3 protein is CASSPEGDTFYGYTF. The CDR3 DNA is TGTGCCAGCAGCCCTGAGGGCGACACTTTCTATGGCTACACCTTC.